One sample yielded the 30 T cell receptor beta chains listed below, sequenced in a study of cytomegalovirus exposure and HLA in healthy donors. Primers included in the PCR were 60 Vbeta and 13 Jbeta primers. TCRdb's table, derived via immunoSEQ multiplex PCR, lists solely in-frame clones and lacks some. Of tens of thousands of clones detected, approximately 57% appear once; the ten largest clones hold roughly 6.3%. The sample was PBMCs. The receptors originated from a woman in her 30s in good health and CMV-seronegative.

The chain recombines TRBV4-1 with TRBJ2-7; 8 bases fit TRBD1. CDR1 is MGHRA, CDR2 YSYEKL, per germline. With V trimmed by 1 base and J by 5 bases, 7 bases remained unmatched. This CDR3 comprises 15 residues. The CDR3 here is CASSQGTGIFHEQYF. The CDR3 DNA sequence: TGCGCCAGCAGCCAAGGGACAGGGATCTTCCACGAGCAGTACTTC.

This clone appeared a single time. The V and J genes are TRBV5-5 and TRBJ1-1; D is undetermined. Between the trimmed V and J ends, which lost 2 bases and 0 bases, there was a span of 5 bases. The CDR3 extends over 13 amino acids. Germline V CDR1 and CDR2: SGHKS, YYEKEE (reference sequence). In nucleotides, the CDR3 is TGTGCCAGCAGCTTAATCATGAACACTGAAGCTTTCTTT. This encodes CASSLIMNTEAFF.

In DNA form, the CDR3 reads TGTGCCAGTAGTATAGGTAGGGGAAGTCAGCCCCAGCATTTT. This sequence encodes CASSIGRGSQPQHF. The chain joins TRBV19 to TRBJ1-5; D perhaps matches TRBD1 (5 bases). Germline V CDR1 and CDR2: LNHDA, SQIVND (reference sequence). This CDR3 is built from 14 residues. V was pared by 1 base and J by 6 bases, with 10 bases between.

This sequence joins TRBV5-1 and TRBJ2-6; TRBD1 matches 9 bases. CDR3 length: 18 amino acids. V was clipped by 1 base and J by 2 bases; unmatched bases: 7. Germline values: CDR1 SGHRS, CDR2 YFSETQ. The CDR3 bases are TGCGCCAGCAGCTTGAGGACAGGGGCAGGAGCTGGGGCCAACGTCCTGACTTTC. Its translation is CASSLRTGAGAGANVLTF.

This chain links TRBV10-2 with TRBJ1-2, with a weak D call TRBD1 (6 bases). The ends were cut back, 6 bases at V and 0 bases at J, with 11 bases in the middle. CDR1 and CDR2 (germline): WSHSY, SAAADI. The CDR3 runs to 14 residues. The CDR3 here is CASRREGANYGYTF. Here the CDR3 DNA reads TGCGCCAGCAGAAGGGAGGGGGCTAACTATGGCTACACCTTC.

Note on this clone: Different DNA sequences within this sample yield the same CDR3. This chain connects TRBV6-6 to TRBJ2-1; D is perhaps TRBD2 (5 bases). The germline CDR1 and CDR2 sequences are MNHNY and SVGAGI (reference sequence). CDR3 length equals 15 residues. V lost 1 base and J lost 8, with 15 bases in between. The CDR3 coding sequence is TGTGCCAGCAGTTACTGGGGAAAGACGAGGGATGAGCAGTTCTTC. Protein: CASSYWGKTRDEQFF.

The chain couples TRBV30 to TRBJ1-2; the match to TRBD1 covers 7 bases. V lost 0 bases, J lost 4 bases, and 2 bases stayed unmatched. The germline CDR1 and CDR2 sequences are GTSNPN and SVGIG (reference sequence). The CDR3 loop spans 13 amino acids. This chain's CDR3 is CAWSVQGPYGYTF. CDR3 coding DNA: TGTGCCTGGAGTGTACAGGGGCCCTATGGCTACACCTTC.

The V call is TRBV28, the J call TRBJ2-1, with unresolved D. This CDR3 spans 11 amino acids. Germline lookup yields CDR1 MDHEN and CDR2 SYDVKM. V dropped 2 bases and J dropped 10 bases, with 6 bases sitting between them. CDR3 coding DNA: TGTGCCAGCAGTTTAGCCTACGAGCAGTTCTTC. Amino acids: CASSLAYEQFF.

V gene TRBV7-6 combines with J gene TRBJ2-3, with 7 bases lining up with TRBD1. Trimming cost V 4 bases and J 2 bases; bases outside gene matches: 9. The CDR3 contains 16 residues. Germline lookup yields CDR1 SGHVS and CDR2 FNYEAQ. CDR3 DNA: TGTGCCAGCAGCTGGGGACAGACGGTCCCCACAGATACGCAGTATTTT. Amino acids: CASSWGQTVPTDTQYF.

The chain links TRBV5-4 to TRBJ1-5, with D hard to call. With 1 base removed from V and 1 base from J, the gap between germline ends came to 12 bases. The CDR3 consists of 16 residues. Germline V gene data show CDR1 as SGHNT and CDR2 as YYREEE (reference sequence). The CDR3 here is CASSLSGGLSNQPQHF. The CDR3, as DNA: TGTGCCAGCAGCTTGTCCGGAGGGTTGAGCAATCAGCCCCAGCATTTT.

The rearrangement uses TRBV2 and TRBJ2-3, with TRBD1 matching over 7 bases. The junction had 7 bases not matched to a gene; V was cut back by 4 bases and J by 6 bases. CDR3 length: 14 residues. The germline V gene has CDR1 SNHLY and CDR2 FYNNEI. The CDR3: CASSATGSSDTQYF. CDR3 coding DNA: TGTGCCAGCAGTGCGACAGGGAGTAGTGATACGCAGTATTTT.

The V and J genes are TRBV11-2 and TRBJ2-5; D not resolved. The V gene lost 5 bases and the J gene lost 5 bases, with 3 bases spanning the gap. The CDR3 is 10 amino acids. Looked up from germline, CDR1 is SGHAT and CDR2 is FQNNGV. The CDR3 coding sequence is TGTGCCAGCAGCCTGGAGACCCAGTACTTC. It is translated as CASSLETQYF.

This clone came up once. This chain uses TRBV6-4 with TRBJ2-3; 12 bases agree with TRBD2. With V trimmed by 6 bases and J by 4 bases, 5 bases remained unmatched. Germline-derived CDR1 and CDR2 are MRHNA and SNTAGT. The CDR3 contains 15 residues. CDR3 loop: CASSLAGGPSDTQYF. The CDR3 DNA follows: TGTGCCAGCAGCCTAGCGGGGGGGCCGTCAGATACGCAGTATTTT.

The chain employs TRBV6-4 and TRBJ2-2; D not certain. From germline, CDR1 is MRHNA and CDR2 SNTAGT. The CDR3 length is 13 residues. The V end was cut by 3 bases, the J end by 7 bases, with 9 bases between. The CDR3 sequence is CASSERSNGELFF. In nucleotides, the CDR3 is TGTGCCAGCAGTGAGCGGTCGAACGGGGAGCTGTTTTTT.

This clone has only a few counts. The CDR3 bases are TGTGCCAGCAGCGGAAACGGGACAGCTGAAGCTTTCTTT. This codes for CASSGNGTAEAFF. The chain combines TRBV7-9 with TRBJ1-1; 7 bases agree with TRBD1. Looked up from germline, CDR1 is SEHNR and CDR2 is FQNEAQ (reference sequence). The V and J ends lost 5 bases and 6 bases, in that order; junction bases with no gene match: 6. The CDR3 has 13 amino acids.

CDR3 bases: TGTGCCAGCAGCTTAGACCTGCCGGGAACACGCTCTGGAAACACCATATATTTT. Protein: CASSLDLPGTRSGNTIYF. The chain joins TRBV11-2 to TRBJ1-3; D gene unclear. The ends were cut back, 0 bases at V and 0 bases at J, with 15 bases in the middle. CDR3 length: 18 amino acids. CDR1 is SGHAT and CDR2 is FQNNGV in the germline V gene.

This clone was observed a few times. The chain links TRBV5-1 to TRBJ2-5, with D uncertain. Trimming cost V 1 base and J 9 bases, with 16 bases left between them. The germline V gene encodes CDR1 SGHRS and CDR2 YFSETQ. This CDR3 has 14 residues. The CDR3 bases are TGCGCCAGCAGCTTGTCTGATCCCACAAGATCCCAGTACTTC. Translated, it gives CASSLSDPTRSQYF.

This chain links TRBV5-1 with TRBJ2-7, with 7 bases identical to TRBD2. This CDR3 region has 14 residues. Trimming cost V 0 bases and J 3 bases; bases outside gene matches: 3. Germline assignment: CDR1 SGHRS and CDR2 YFSETQ. CDR3 nucleotide sequence: TGCGCCAGCAGCTTGGGGGGAGGGCACTACGAGCAGTACTTC. It translates to CASSLGGGHYEQYF.

CDR3 coding DNA: TGCGCCAGCAGCTTCGAAGGACAGGGGGTTACTGAAGCTTTCTTT. It encodes CASSFEGQGVTEAFF. The chain uses TRBV5-1 and TRBJ1-1; 10 nucleotides align to TRBD1. CDR1 and CDR2 (germline): SGHRS, YFSETQ. The CDR3 totals 15 residues. Unmatched junction bases numbered 6, after V lost 2 bases and J lost 5 bases.

The V gene is TRBV19, the J gene TRBJ1-5, with D perhaps matching TRBD1 (5 bases). V gave up 3 bases and J gave up 6 bases, with 15 bases separating them. The CDR3 consists of 15 residues. Germline lookup yields CDR1 LNHDA and CDR2 SQIVND (reference sequence). CDR3 sequence (DNA): TGTGCCAGTAGTATTGACGGAGGGGTCGGTCAGCCCCAGCATTTT. This sequence encodes CASSIDGGVGQPQHF.

The chain recombines TRBV6-5 with TRBJ1-1, with 9 bases aligning to TRBD1. The CDR3 is 14 amino acids. Germline V gives CDR1 MNHEY, CDR2 SVGAGI. V was clipped by 6 bases and J by 4 bases; unmatched bases: 6. This CDR3 reads CASSTWDRATEAFF. As DNA, the CDR3 is TGTGCCAGCAGCACCTGGGACAGGGCCACTGAAGCTTTCTTT.

This clone was seen a single time. The chain carries TRBV29-1 and TRBJ2-7; a possible D gene is TRBD1 (6 bases). Germline V gene sequence: CDR1 SQVTM, CDR2 ANQGSEA. The CDR3 extends over 13 amino acids. The V and J ends lost 1 base and 2 bases respectively, with 9 bases between them. CDR3 DNA: TGCAGCGTTGAAGCCCAGGGGCCCTACGAGCAGTACTTC. Encoded protein: CSVEAQGPYEQYF.

The sample holds a few counts of this clone. The rearrangement uses TRBV4-1 and TRBJ2-7, with 7 bases aligning to TRBD2. The CDR3 runs to 15 residues. Germline-derived CDR1 and CDR2 are MGHRA and YSYEKL. V shed 0 bases, J shed 2 bases, and the junction held 4 bases outside the gene matches. This CDR3 is CASSQDRAGPYEQYF. CDR3 bases: TGCGCCAGCAGCCAAGATCGAGCGGGACCCTACGAGCAGTACTTC.

The chain joins TRBV29-1 to TRBJ2-7, with a tentative D call TRBD1 (5 bases). V was pared by 7 bases and J by 4 bases, with 14 bases between. In germline, CDR1 is SQVTM, CDR2 ANQGSEA. CDR3 size: 12 residues. The CDR3 bases are TGCAGCGGACTGACGGACAAGTACGAGCAGTACTTC. It encodes CSGLTDKYEQYF.

The chain employs TRBV27 and TRBJ2-3, with 11 positions matching TRBD2. The CDR3 sequence is 16 residues long. V gave up 5 bases and J gave up 5 bases; unmatched junction bases: 9. Germline V gives CDR1 MNHEY, CDR2 SMNVEV (reference sequence). The CDR3 nucleotides are TGTGCCAGCAGTCCCCCTACTAGCGGGAGAGTAGATACGCAGTATTTT. Protein sequence: CASSPPTSGRVDTQYF.

The genes are TRBV6-6 and TRBJ2-1; TRBD2 aligns across 12 bases. Germline CDR1 is MNHNY and CDR2 is SVGAGI (reference sequence). After removal of 4 bases from V and 8 bases from J, the junction contained 6 bases not matched to a gene. The CDR3 is 15 residues long. For the CDR3, the DNA is TGTGCCAGCAGTTTACTAGCGGGAGGTCGTTATGAGCAGTTCTTC. Amino acid sequence: CASSLLAGGRYEQFF.

This clone appeared once. The gene calls are TRBV5-6 and TRBJ2-1; TRBD2 aligns across 11 bases. Germline V gives CDR1 SGHDT, CDR2 YYEEEE. With 0 bases clipped from V and 5 bases from J, the junction kept 1 base outside the gene matches. The CDR3 runs 15 residues. The CDR3 reads CASSLELAGDNEQFF. The CDR3 DNA is TGTGCCAGCAGCTTGGAACTAGCGGGAGACAATGAGCAGTTCTTC.

This sequence joins TRBV11-2 and TRBJ1-1; TRBD1 agrees at 9 bases. Germline V gives CDR1 SGHAT, CDR2 FQNNGV. This CDR3 region has 14 residues. Germline trimming cut 3 bases from V and 1 base from J; bases unmatched to any gene: 0. The CDR3 DNA sequence: TGTGCCAGCAGCTTGGGACAGGGGAACACTGAAGCTTTCTTT. Protein product: CASSLGQGNTEAFF.

The rearrangement links TRBV11-1 to TRBJ2-5; a weak D match, TRBD2 (7 bases). Deletions cut 4 bases from V and 5 bases from J, with 17 bases between. In germline, CDR1 is SGHAT, CDR2 FQDESV (reference sequence). The CDR3 is 15 residues long. In nucleotides, the CDR3 is TGTGCCAGCAGCTCCTCGGGGGGCGTCAGGGAGACCCAGTACTTC. Translation: CASSSSGGVRETQYF. Together with reference TRBV11-1 and TRBJ2-5, the CDR3 gives the full variable domain: EAEVAQSPRYKITEKSQAVAFWCDPISGHATLYWYRQILGQGPELLVQFQDESVVDDSQLPKDRFSAERLKGVDSTLKIQPAELGDSAMYLCASSSSGGVRETQYFGPGTRLLVL.

This clone occurred a few times. The chain carries TRBV6-5 and TRBJ2-7, with TRBD2 matching over 7 bases. Looked up from germline, CDR1 is MNHEY and CDR2 is SVGAGI. This CDR3 has 12 residues. V lost 7 bases and J lost 6; bases outside the gene matches: 6. The CDR3 DNA sequence: TGTGCCAGCAAACAGAGGGAGGGCGAGCAGTACTTC. Translating gives CASKQREGEQYF.